Shown below are 22 T cell receptor beta chains from a single sample sequenced in a study of cytomegalovirus exposure and HLA in healthy donors. The PCR was carried out with 60 Vbeta primers and 13 Jbeta primers. This table comes from immunoSEQ multiplex PCR, and its TCRdb copy is limited to in-frame clones, with some not included. The sample contains around 200,000 clones, about 83% of which appear only once. Input material: PBMCs. The receptor set was obtained from a man aged 40-50 years in good health and CMV-seronegative.

This clone has a handful of counts. V and J are TRBV2 and TRBJ1-1; D uncertain. Germline values: CDR1 SNHLY, CDR2 FYNNEI. This CDR3 has 13 amino acids. V shed 2 bases and J shed 3 bases, with 7 bases lying between them. DNA of the CDR3: TGTGCCAGCAGTGAAAACAGTTACACTGAAGCTTTCTTT. This sequence encodes CASSENSYTEAFF.

The gene calls are TRBV7-2 and TRBJ1-1; D is perhaps TRBD1 (6 bases). V was cut by 6 bases and J by 0 bases, with 11 bases left in between. This CDR3 has 14 residues. Germline CDR1 SGHTA, CDR2 FQGNSA. The CDR3 nucleotides read TGTGCCAGCAGTATTACAGGGATGAACACTGAAGCTTTCTTT. Amino acids: CASSITGMNTEAFF.

V is TRBV5-1 and J is TRBJ2-3; 9 positions agree with TRBD2. Germline V gene lookup returns CDR1 SGHRS and CDR2 YFSETQ. V lost 4 bases and J lost 3; bases outside the gene matches: 9. CDR3 length equals 16 residues. This CDR3 is CASSLGSGGITDTQYF. For the CDR3, the DNA is TGCGCCAGCAGCCTGGGTAGCGGGGGAATTACAGATACGCAGTATTTT.

The chain uses TRBV7-8 and TRBJ2-7; D may be TRBD1 (6 bases). Trimming shortened V by 8 bases and J by 3 bases, and 17 bases separated the two germline ends. This CDR3 has 14 residues. Germline V gene data show CDR1 as SGHVS and CDR2 as FQNEAQ. CDR3 protein: CASVAGTTSYEQYF. The CDR3 coding sequence is TGTGCCAGCGTTGCCGGGACAACGAGCTACGAGCAGTACTTC.

In this sample, this clone turned up once. The chain employs TRBV4-3 and TRBJ2-1, with D unclear. The CDR3 runs to 13 residues. Per germline, CDR1 LGHNA and CDR2 YSLEER. The germline V and J ends were trimmed by 0 bases and 5 bases, with 5 bases remaining between them. The CDR3 coding sequence is TGCGCCAGCAGCCAAGATATCGACAATGAGCAGTTCTTC. This translates into CASSQDIDNEQFF.

On this clone itself: The junction departs from germline at one end; a sequencing error may be responsible. The rearrangement uses TRBV5-1 and TRBJ1-5; D gene ambiguous. This CDR3 has 13 amino acids. Germline V gene sequence: CDR1 SGHRS, CDR2 YFSETQ. CDR3 nucleotide sequence: TGCGCCAGCAGCCAGGACTTAAATCAACCCCAGCATTTT. It translates to CASSQDLNQPQHF.

This clone was seen only a few times. This chain uses TRBV28 with TRBJ1-5, with D maybe TRBD1 (6 bases). The germline V gene encodes CDR1 MDHEN and CDR2 SYDVKM. V was shortened by 8 bases and J by 5 bases, with 13 bases between the two germline ends. The length of the CDR3 is 13 residues. CDR3 coding DNA: TGTGCCAGCCGACAGGCCCTCCATCAGCCCCAGCATTTT. This gives the protein CASRQALHQPQHF.

The chain employs TRBV10-3 and TRBJ1-2, with D perhaps TRBD1 (5 bases). There are 14 residues in the CDR3. The ends were cut back, 10 bases at V and 4 bases at J, with 19 bases in the middle. The germline CDR1 and CDR2 sequences are ENHRY and SYGVKD. Here the CDR3 reads CATGKGSPPYGYTF. In DNA, the CDR3 is TGTGCCACTGGCAAGGGGTCCCCTCCCTATGGCTACACCTTC.

In DNA, the CDR3 is TGTGCCAGCCTAAAGCGGGAGGGCCTGGGCGGGGAGCTGTTTTTT. The encoded protein is CASLKREGLGGELFF. The chain combines TRBV6-1 with TRBJ2-2; 10 bases map to TRBD2. The V gene's germline CDR1 is MNHNS and CDR2 SASEGT. The CDR3 runs to 15 residues. The junction had 10 bases not matched to a gene; V was cut back by 8 bases and J by 7 bases.

This clone was seen a single time. The chain recombines TRBV4-1 with TRBJ1-5; TRBD1 might be the D (6 bases). Germline loops: CDR1 MGHRA, CDR2 YSYEKL. This CDR3 is 19 amino acids long. V was pared by 1 base and J by 0 bases, with 19 bases between. DNA of the CDR3: TGCGCCAGCAGCCAAGGATTCTCAGGGTGGGGGCTTAGCAATCAGCCCCAGCATTTT. It translates to CASSQGFSGWGLSNQPQHF.

V usage is TRBV7-2 and J usage is TRBJ2-3, with a weak D call TRBD2 (5 bases). V lost 5 bases, J lost 7 bases, and 13 bases lay in between. Germline CDR1 and CDR2: SGHTA and FQGNSA. The CDR3 sequence is 13 residues long. As DNA, the CDR3 is TGTGCCAGCAGCACTCGGACTGAAAATACGCAGTATTTT. Translated: CASSTRTENTQYF.

V and J are TRBV14 and TRBJ2-1; the match to TRBD2 covers 8 bases. There are 16 residues in the CDR3. From germline, CDR1 is SGHDN and CDR2 FVKESK. The trim removed 3 bases at V and 0 bases at J, leaving 4 bases unmatched. Here the CDR3 DNA reads TGTGCCAGCAGCCAGGGAACTAGCGGCTCCTACAATGAGCAGTTCTTC. Translating gives CASSQGTSGSYNEQFF.

In DNA, the CDR3 is TGCGCCAGCAGCTTGACCGTCAGCTCCTACGAGCAGTACTTC. Amino acid sequence: CASSLTVSSYEQYF. The V and J genes are TRBV5-1 and TRBJ2-7; the D is unclear. Germline assignment: CDR1 SGHRS and CDR2 YFSETQ. This CDR3 contains 14 residues. V was clipped by 1 base and J by 0 bases, with 8 bases between them.

The V call is TRBV7-3, the J call TRBJ1-1, with a weak D call TRBD1 (5 bases). Trimming pared 6 bases from V and 4 bases from J, leaving 15 bases between. Germline loops: CDR1 SGHTA, CDR2 FQGTGA. This CDR3 spans 14 amino acids. The CDR3 is CASSQEGLSTEAFF. The CDR3 region has the DNA TGTGCCAGCAGTCAGGAGGGGCTCAGCACTGAAGCTTTCTTT.

V and J are TRBV27 and TRBJ2-1, with D maybe TRBD2 (6 bases). The ends were cut back, 5 bases at V and 4 bases at J, with 15 bases in the middle. Germline CDR1 reads MNHEY; CDR2 reads SMNVEV (reference sequence). CDR3 length: 15 amino acids. Here the CDR3 reads CASSPDLATYNEQFF. CDR3 DNA sequence: TGTGCCAGCAGTCCCGACCTAGCGACATACAATGAGCAGTTCTTC.

The V call is TRBV7-9, the J call TRBJ2-5, with D uncertain. Matching the DNA end better, TRBJ2-7 makes the J call doubtful. This CDR3 is built from 13 residues. Germline V gene data show CDR1 as SEHNR and CDR2 as FQNEAQ (reference sequence). CDR3 nucleotides: TGTGCCAGCAGCTTAGGGTCCACCTACGAGCAGTACTTC. The encoded protein is CASSLGSTYEQYF.

This rearrangement joins TRBV19 to TRBJ1-2, with no clear D. Germline values: CDR1 LNHDA, CDR2 SQIVND (reference sequence). V lost 6 bases to trimming and J lost 3 bases, with 5 bases between them. This CDR3 region has 11 residues. CDR3 sequence (DNA): TGTGCCAGTAGACAGCACTATGGCTACACCTTC. This encodes CASRQHYGYTF.

J is TRBJ1-2 and V is TRBV27; possible D gene TRBD1, 6 bases. V shed 3 bases and J shed 2 bases, with 10 bases lying between them. This CDR3 has 14 residues. Per germline, CDR1 MNHEY and CDR2 SMNVEV (reference sequence). In DNA form, the CDR3 reads TGTGCCAGCAGTTTGAGGGGACAAAACTATGGCTACACCTTC. Its translation is CASSLRGQNYGYTF.

This clone was found once. The chain couples TRBV9 to TRBJ2-7; D is perhaps TRBD2 (6 bases). The V gene lost 2 bases and the J gene lost 1 base, with 13 bases spanning the gap. Germline CDR1 reads SGDLS; CDR2 reads YYNGEE. This CDR3 comprises 15 residues. In DNA, the CDR3 is TGTGCCAGCAGCGTGAGCAGCGGGCCGTCCTACGAGCAGTACTTC. Translating it yields CASSVSSGPSYEQYF.

This sequence joins TRBV30 and TRBJ2-4; 7 bases align to TRBD1. The CDR3 extends over 16 amino acids. J gave up 0 bases and V 5 bases, and 10 bases lay outside the gene matches. Germline CDR1 GTSNPN, CDR2 SVGIG (reference sequence). The CDR3 sequence is CAWSLQGDRAKNIQYF. CDR3 DNA: TGTGCCTGGTCCCTCCAGGGGGACCGAGCCAAAAACATTCAGTACTTC.

The V and J genes are TRBV28 and TRBJ1-5, with D hard to call. CDR3 length: 14 residues. Germline CDR1 is MDHEN and CDR2 is SYDVKM. V lost 1 base and J 1 base, leaving 5 bases between the germline ends. The CDR3 DNA reads as TGTGCCAGCAGTTTATTCGGGAGCAATCAGCCCCAGCATTTT. This translates into CASSLFGSNQPQHF.

The rearrangement joins TRBV6-5 to TRBJ2-5; weak D call: TRBD2 (6 bases). The CDR3 loop spans 15 amino acids. Germline lookup yields CDR1 MNHEY and CDR2 SVGAGI. V was clipped by 0 bases and J by 4 bases, with 12 bases between them. The CDR3 protein is CASSYSAGSGETQYF. The CDR3 DNA reads as TGTGCCAGCAGTTACTCGGCGGGATCGGGAGAGACCCAGTACTTC.